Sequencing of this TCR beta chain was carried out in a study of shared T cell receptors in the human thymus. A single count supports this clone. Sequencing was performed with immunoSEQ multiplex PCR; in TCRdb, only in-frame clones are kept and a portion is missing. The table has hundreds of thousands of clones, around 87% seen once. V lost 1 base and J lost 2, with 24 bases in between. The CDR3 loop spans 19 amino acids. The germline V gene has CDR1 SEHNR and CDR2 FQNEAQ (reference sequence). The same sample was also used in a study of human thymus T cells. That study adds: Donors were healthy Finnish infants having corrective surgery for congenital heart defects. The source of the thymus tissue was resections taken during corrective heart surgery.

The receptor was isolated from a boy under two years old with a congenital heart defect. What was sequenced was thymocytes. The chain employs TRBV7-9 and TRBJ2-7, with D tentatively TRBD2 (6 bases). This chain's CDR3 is CASSLGVIGVGRPPYEQYF. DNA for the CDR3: TGTGCCAGCAGCTTAGGAGTTATCGGGGTTGGGAGGCCTCCCTACGAGCAGTACTTC.